Listed here are 20 T cell receptor beta chains from one sample, sequenced in a study of cytomegalovirus exposure and HLA in healthy donors (dated by TCRdb to 2017 to 2019). Preparation of the library involved the immunoSEQ multiplex PCR assay. For the multiplex PCR, a mixture combining 60 forward primers for TCR Vbeta segments and 13 reverse primers for TCR Jbeta segments was used. TCRdb retrieved this table from immuneACCESS and kept in-frame rearrangements only. Not all clones are present; in checked studies, unresolved V genes account for under half, and no reason is known for the remainder. The sample table lists roughly 150,000 clones, roughly 80% of them with a count of one. 5.5% to 6% of the sample lies in the top ten. What was sequenced was PBMCs. The receptors were gathered from a man aged 25 to 40 in good health and CMV-seropositive.

The rearrangement uses TRBV7-2 and TRBJ2-7; TRBD1 matches at 10 bases. V shed 5 bases and J 4 bases; nucleotides not matched to a gene: 8. The germline V gene encodes CDR1 SGHTA and CDR2 FQGNSA. CDR3 size: 15 residues. The CDR3 DNA follows: TGTGCCAGCAGCGCTACCTGGGACAGGGGATACGAGCAGTACTTC. This encodes CASSATWDRGYEQYF.

V gene TRBV4-1 combines with J gene TRBJ2-7; a possible D gene is TRBD1 (5 bases). V lost 2 bases to trimming and J lost 5 bases, with 13 bases between them. The V gene's germline CDR1 is MGHRA and CDR2 YSYEKL. The CDR3 runs to 14 residues. The CDR3 sequence is CASSQQGTGDEQYF. Written as DNA, the CDR3 is TGCGCCAGCAGCCAACAGGGAACTGGCGACGAGCAGTACTTC.

V gene TRBV6-5 combines with J gene TRBJ1-1; TRBD1 aligns across 8 bases. In germline, CDR1 is MNHEY, CDR2 SVGAGI. Unmatched junction bases numbered 3, after V lost 3 bases and J lost 0 bases. The CDR3 has 15 amino acids. CDR3 in amino acids: CASSYQGAVNTEAFF. CDR3 nucleotides: TGTGCCAGCAGTTATCAGGGGGCCGTGAACACTGAAGCTTTCTTT.

This clone was found a few times. The gene calls are TRBV30 and TRBJ2-1; possible D gene TRBD2, 6 bases. V was cut by 3 bases and J by 0 bases, with 15 bases left in between. Germline CDR1 GTSNPN, CDR2 SVGIG (reference sequence). CDR3 length: 16 amino acids. CDR3 sequence: CAWSQRGLSSYNEQFF. The CDR3 DNA reads TGTGCCTGGAGCCAAAGGGGACTGAGCTCCTACAATGAGCAGTTCTTC.

The chain is built from TRBV5-6 and TRBJ2-7; D perhaps matches TRBD1 (6 bases). Deletions cut 4 bases from V and 6 bases from J, with 23 bases between. Germline V CDR1 and CDR2: SGHDT, YYEEEE. The CDR3 sequence is 16 residues long. CDR3 loop: CASSARQVRTNSEQYF. In nucleotides, the CDR3 is TGTGCCAGCAGCGCCCGACAGGTCCGGACGAACTCCGAGCAGTACTTC.

The rearrangement joins TRBV6-5 to TRBJ1-1; 8 bases agree with TRBD1. Germline loops: CDR1 MNHEY, CDR2 SVGAGI. Losses at the gene ends were 9 bases for V and 5 bases for J; bases not matched to a gene: 11. This CDR3 has 14 amino acids. The CDR3 is CARHQGALTTEAFF. The CDR3 DNA follows: TGTGCCAGGCACCAGGGGGCGCTGACAACTGAAGCTTTCTTT.

This clone was counted only a few times. The chain uses TRBV5-1 and TRBJ1-1, with D uncertain. The CDR3 contains 14 residues. V was trimmed by 2 bases and J by 3 bases, leaving 11 bases between them. Germline V gives CDR1 SGHRS, CDR2 YFSETQ. In nucleotides, the CDR3 is TGCGCCAGCAGCTTCGTACGAGGGTACACTGAAGCTTTCTTT. This encodes CASSFVRGYTEAFF. Full variable domain (remainder filled in from reference TRBV5-1 and TRBJ1-1): KAGVTQTPRYLIKTRGQQVTLSCSPISGHRSVSWYQQTPGQGLQFLFEYFSETQRNKGNFPGRFSGRQFSNSRSEMNVSTLELGDSALYLCASSFVRGYTEAFFGQGTRLTVV.

This chain joins TRBV18 and TRBJ2-7, with 9 bases that match TRBD2. The CDR3 spans 14 residues. The trim removed 5 bases at V and 1 base at J, leaving 3 bases unmatched. The germline V gene has CDR1 KGHSH and CDR2 LQKENI. In DNA, the CDR3 is TGTGCCAGCTCAGAGACTAGCGGATCCTACGAGCAGTACTTC. Protein product: CASSETSGSYEQYF.

The chain is built from TRBV19 and TRBJ1-5; D unresolved. The germline CDR1 and CDR2 sequences are LNHDA and SQIVND (reference sequence). Trimming stripped 5 bases from V and 0 bases from J, with 11 bases between. The CDR3 length is 15 residues. CDR3 protein: CASSLGVNSNQPQHF. DNA of the CDR3: TGTGCCAGTAGTCTCGGGGTCAATAGCAATCAGCCCCAGCATTTT.

The chain is built from TRBV18 and TRBJ2-7; 11 positions match TRBD2. Trimming at V came to 6 bases and at J to 1 base, leaving 5 bases not matched to a gene. Germline CDR1 reads KGHSH; CDR2 reads LQKENI. The CDR3 consists of 15 residues. The CDR3 region is CASSPGLAGSYEQYF. The CDR3 nucleotides read TGTGCCAGCTCCCCAGGACTAGCGGGTTCCTACGAGCAGTACTTC.

On this clone itself: Germline and junction disagree at one end, which may indicate a read error. This rearrangement joins TRBV7-9 to TRBJ1-1, with D possibly TRBD1 on 6 matching bases. This CDR3 is built from 16 residues. CDR1 and CDR2 from the germline V gene are SEHNR and FQNEAQ (reference sequence). This CDR3 reads CSSSLVGGLANTEAFF. CDR3 in DNA: TGTTCCAGCAGCTTAGTGGGGGGGCTAGCGAACACTGAAGCTTTCTTT.

The rearrangement joins TRBV12-5 to TRBJ2-1; the match to TRBD1 covers 10 bases. The V and J ends lost 1 base and 4 bases, in that order; junction bases with no gene match: 7. Germline V CDR1 and CDR2: LGHNT, FRNRAP. This CDR3 region has 17 residues. The CDR3 bases are TGTGCTAGTGGTTTGGCCCGGCCGGGACAGGGGTACAATGAGCAGTTCTTC. This translates into CASGLARPGQGYNEQFF.

This chain joins TRBV7-9 and TRBJ2-5; 7 nucleotides line up with TRBD1. The germline CDR1 and CDR2 sequences are SEHNR and FQNEAQ (reference sequence). Unmatched junction bases numbered 3, after V lost 2 bases and J lost 3 bases. The CDR3 spans 14 residues. The CDR3 reads CASSLWDSKETQYF. CDR3 in DNA: TGTGCCAGCAGCTTATGGGACAGCAAAGAGACCCAGTACTTC.

The chain links TRBV5-4 to TRBJ2-5; D is unresolved. This CDR3 has 13 residues. The V gene's germline CDR1 is SGHNT and CDR2 YYREEE (reference sequence). Trimming cost V 0 bases and J 3 bases, with 6 bases left between them. The CDR3 bases are TGTGCCAGCAGCTTGGCGGCGGAAGAGACCCAGTACTTC. Protein sequence: CASSLAAEETQYF.

This clone was observed a single time. The chain employs TRBV19 and TRBJ1-5; tentatively, D is TRBD1 (6 bases). V shed 6 bases and J shed 5 bases, with 17 bases lying between them. The CDR3 covers 15 residues. Germline V gene data show CDR1 as LNHDA and CDR2 as SQIVND (reference sequence). The CDR3 nucleotides read TGTGCCAGTAGCCCGACAGGTAGGGTGGATCAGCCCCAGCATTTT. Protein sequence: CASSPTGRVDQPQHF. The full variable domain, rest sourced from reference TRBV19 and TRBJ1-5, is DGGITQSPKYLFRKEGQNVTLSCEQNLNHDAMYWYRQDPGQGLRLIYYSQIVNDFQKGDIAEGYSVSREKKESFPLTVTSAQKNPTAFYLCASSPTGRVDQPQHFGDGTRLSIL.

This clone was detected once. This chain uses TRBV10-2 with TRBJ1-6; no clear D. Germline CDR1 reads WSHSY; CDR2 reads SAAADI. This CDR3 is built from 14 residues. Trimming removed 1 base at V and 8 bases at J, with 9 bases between. CDR3 DNA sequence: TGCGCCAGCAGTGAGTTCAGGCCGGATTCACCCCTCCACTTT. Translating gives CASSEFRPDSPLHF.

The J gene is TRBJ2-2, the V gene TRBV29-1; a weak D match, TRBD1 (6 bases). V was pared by 5 bases and J by 5 bases, with 12 bases between. The CDR3 is 13 amino acids. From germline, CDR1 is SQVTM and CDR2 ANQGSEA. CDR3 loop: CSVLTGPTGELFF. CDR3 nucleotides: TGCAGCGTTCTTACAGGGCCAACCGGGGAGCTGTTTTTT.

The chain couples TRBV19 to TRBJ1-2; the D is unclear. Germline lookup yields CDR1 LNHDA and CDR2 SQIVND (reference sequence). Deletions cut 3 bases from V and 8 bases from J, with 13 bases between. CDR3 length equals 13 residues. As DNA, the CDR3 is TGTGCCAGTAGTATTCGAAACGCGGGAGGCTACACCTTC. Translation gives CASSIRNAGGYTF.

V gene TRBV7-2 combines with J gene TRBJ1-1; 7 bases line up with TRBD1. The V gene end was trimmed by 5 bases and the J gene end by 6 bases; junction bases not matched to a gene: 12. The CDR3 is 15 amino acids. Germline CDR1 SGHTA, CDR2 FQGNSA. The CDR3 protein is CASSPPVYQGAEAFF. The CDR3 DNA follows: TGTGCCAGCAGCCCCCCTGTCTACCAGGGGGCTGAAGCTTTCTTT.

The chain joins TRBV5-5 to TRBJ2-1; tentative D call: TRBD2 (8 bases). CDR3 length: 16 residues. V lost 1 base to trimming and J lost 3 bases, with 14 bases between them. Germline-derived CDR1 and CDR2 are SGHKS and YYEKEE (reference sequence). CDR3 coding DNA: TGTGCCAGCAGCTTGCACAGGGGACTAGACTACAATGAGCAGTTCTTC. Amino acid sequence: CASSLHRGLDYNEQFF.